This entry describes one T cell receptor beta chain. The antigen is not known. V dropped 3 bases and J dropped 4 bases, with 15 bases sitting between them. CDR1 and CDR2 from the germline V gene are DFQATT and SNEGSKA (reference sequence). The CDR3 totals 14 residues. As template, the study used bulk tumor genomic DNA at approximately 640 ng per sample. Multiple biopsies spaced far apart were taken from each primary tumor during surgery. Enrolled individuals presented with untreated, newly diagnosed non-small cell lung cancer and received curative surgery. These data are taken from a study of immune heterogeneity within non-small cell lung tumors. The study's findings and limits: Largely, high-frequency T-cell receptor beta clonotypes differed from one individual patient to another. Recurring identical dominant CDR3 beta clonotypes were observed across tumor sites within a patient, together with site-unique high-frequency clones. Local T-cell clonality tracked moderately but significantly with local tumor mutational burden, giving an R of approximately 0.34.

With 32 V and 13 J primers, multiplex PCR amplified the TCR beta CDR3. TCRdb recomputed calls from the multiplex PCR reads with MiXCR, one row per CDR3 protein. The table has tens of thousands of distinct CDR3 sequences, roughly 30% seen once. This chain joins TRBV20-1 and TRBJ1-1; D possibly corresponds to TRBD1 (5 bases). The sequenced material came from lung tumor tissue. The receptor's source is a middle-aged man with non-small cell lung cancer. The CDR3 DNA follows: TGCAGTGCTAGTCGAGGGGCATCGGGCACTGAAGCTTTCTTT. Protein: CSASRGASGTEAFF.